Given below is one T cell receptor (beta chain) in context. In the source study's methods: Amplifying reference gene primers gave estimates of nucleated cell counts. Repertoires were generated with immunoSEQ multiplex PCR, while TCRdb's copy carries only in-frame clones and drops some. That table supplies the V and J calls and clone size; D and trimming were determined from the DNA. The table has more than 200,000 clones, approximately 80% seen once; the top ten hold around 26%. The sample originates from a study of blood T cell repertoires in COVID-19. About the research overall: Acute and convalescent COVID-19 specimens originated in the United States, Italy and Spain. Sources were T cells, B-cell-depleted T cells, or PBMCs; the material itself was cDNA or gDNA.

V lost 0 bases, J lost 0 bases, and 5 bases lay in between. Germline CDR1 reads MGHRA; CDR2 reads YSYEKL. This CDR3 comprises 14 residues. J is TRBJ1-1 and V is TRBV4-1; D not certain. This receptor was obtained from a man aged 40-49 years with acute or convalescent COVID-19. The source material was peripheral blood. The CDR3 loop reads CASSQELVNTEAFF. The CDR3 region has the DNA TGCGCCAGCAGCCAAGAATTAGTGAACACTGAAGCTTTCTTT.